The entry that follows covers one TCR beta chain sequence. Its antigen remains unidentified. There are no base qualities to consult, and no much larger clone falls within one base. The CDR3 numbers 13 residues from cysteine through phenylalanine. Only the CDR3 portion is preserved as DNA: 39 bases, with reading frame beginning at the first base. The germline V gene (reference sequence) specifies PRHDT as CDR1 and FYEKMQ as CDR2. V is reduced by 2 bases and J by 6 bases, leaving a spacing of 10 bases between them. The library was obtained by the immunoSEQ multiplex PCR assay. In TCRdb, the immuneACCESS table is reduced to in-frame sequences with V and J assigned. These tables do not hold every clone; where another copy was compared, an unresolved V gene accounts for under half, and the others remain unexplained. A total of about 100,000 clones appear in this sample, approximately 94% of them only once. Around 0.99% of the sample lies in the top ten.

The sample belongs to a study of T cell changes during pregnancy in multiple sclerosis (dated by TCRdb to between 2019 and 2020). At the level of the whole study: The study looked at changes in the T cell repertoire across pregnancy in women with multiple sclerosis.

The sequence was collected from a female donor with multiple sclerosis, enrolled in a pregnancy study. The receptor chain draws on TRBV13 and TRBJ1-2; tentative D gene TRBD1, with 5 bases matching. Sequencing was performed on peripheral blood, taken after pregnancy. DNA sequence: TGTGCCAGCAGCTTATCGATAGGGGATGGCTACACCTTC. This sequence encodes CASSLSIGDGYTF.